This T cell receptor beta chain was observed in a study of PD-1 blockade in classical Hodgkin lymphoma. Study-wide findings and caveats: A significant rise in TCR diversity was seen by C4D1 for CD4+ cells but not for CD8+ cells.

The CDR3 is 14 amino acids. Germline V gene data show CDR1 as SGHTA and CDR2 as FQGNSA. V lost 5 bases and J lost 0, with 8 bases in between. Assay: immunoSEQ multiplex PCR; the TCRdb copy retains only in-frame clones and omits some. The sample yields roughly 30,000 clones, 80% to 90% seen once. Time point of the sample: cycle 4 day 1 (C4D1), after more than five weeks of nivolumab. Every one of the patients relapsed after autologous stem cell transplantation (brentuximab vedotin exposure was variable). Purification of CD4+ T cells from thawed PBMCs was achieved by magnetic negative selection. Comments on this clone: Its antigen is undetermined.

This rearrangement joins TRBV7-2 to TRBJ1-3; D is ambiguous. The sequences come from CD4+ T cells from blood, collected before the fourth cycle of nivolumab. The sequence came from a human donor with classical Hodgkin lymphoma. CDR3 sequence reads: CASSRRGSGNTIYF. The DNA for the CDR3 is TGTGCCAGCAGCCGCCGGGGCTCTGGAAACACCATATATTTT. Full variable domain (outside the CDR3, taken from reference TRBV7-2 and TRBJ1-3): GAGVSQSPSNKVTEKGKDVELRCDPISGHTALYWYRQSLGQGLEFLIYFQGNSAPDKSGLPSDRFSAERTGGSVSTLTIQRTQQEDSAVYLCASSRRGSGNTIYFGEGSWLTVV.